This T cell receptor beta chain stems from a study of blood T cells in healthy people across ages (dated by TCRdb to 2015 to 2017). Regarding the complete study: In model experiments, roughly one uniquely barcoded TCR beta cDNA molecule per two T cells was captured by template switching. To track age-related changes in TCR beta repertoire diversity, the study relied on deep sequencing normalized with unique cDNA molecular identifiers. Four age groups were formed from the donors: young (average roughly 15 years), middle-aged (approximately 40), aged (around 62) and long-lived (around 82). For two donors (one aged 18 to 30 and one aged 80 or older), the study analyzed two additional independent replicas of 1 million unique cDNA reads from the same blood draw. Donors of different ages were randomly distributed across sequencing lanes to avoid experimental bias.

Libraries were made using 5' RACE. The sequencing machine was an Illumina HiSeq 2500. The second PCR ran for roughly 7 to 11 cycles and used a J-beta primer mix along with a sample-barcoded 5' primer. A unique molecular identifier was introduced onto each TCR beta cDNA molecule by a template-switch 5' adaptor carrying 12 random nucleotides. Each sample yielded at least 2.5 million CDR3-containing paired-end reads. First-strand cDNA was synthesized from all RNA with the Mint cDNA synthesis kit, primed by a TRBC-specific oligonucleotide. All cDNA was treated with uracil-DNA glycosylase and then went through a first 18-cycle PCR with the universal primers M1SS and BC2_uni_R. On the authors' methods: Normalization of each sample was performed by random selection of 1 million high-quality reads, each carrying a distinct molecular identifier. Instead of being binned into consensus sequences, reads with shared molecular identifiers were discarded. MiTCR, set to a Q25 quality threshold and the strictest error-elimination algorithm, was used for CDR3 identification, clonotype clustering and error correction. A nonparametric unseen species model with Euler transformation was used to estimate lower-bound total TCR beta diversity. TCRdb redid the processing of the public reads, applying fastp at Q25 and MiXCR, and retained in-frame beta chains. Entries that share a CDR3 protein sequence are merged under the most common genes and DNA. What appears here as the V and J calls and clone size reflects TCRdb's work, not the paper's. The sample table records 710,000 or so distinct CDR3 sequences; roughly 32% of these occur just once. The ten top clones hold over 15% of the sample.

Concerning this clonotype itself: The antigen it binds to is not known. There are no base qualities to consult, and no much larger clone falls within one base.

Counted from cysteine to phenylalanine, this CDR3 has 16 amino acids. The sequence is cut down to CDR3 DNA, 48 bases in frame from base 1. V drops 5 bases and J drops 2 bases, leaving 18 bases in between. CDR1 SGHRS and CDR2 YFSETQ are derived from the germline V gene. Systemically healthy Caucasian individuals from Russia, 35 to 50 in total and aged roughly 6 to 90 years, were included as donors. Around 10 milliliters of peripheral blood were drawn from each donor into EDTA-treated Vacutainer tubes. PBMCs were isolated by Ficoll-Paque density-gradient centrifugation, with at least 6 million obtained per sample. Trizol reagent was used to extract total RNA from PBMCs, with at least 5.5 micrograms per sample. For every donor, flow cytometry on a PBMC aliquot measured the percentage of naive CD45RAhigh/CD27high T cells. What the research found in general, with its limitations: Bulk unsorted PBMC profiling prevented conclusive comparison of naive and antigen-experienced compartments. Observed TCR beta diversity per million T cells fell roughly linearly with age, and a significant reduction was already apparent by age about 43. Estimates of total diversity from one million sequenced T cells were regarded as lower bounds and underestimates. Donor CMV infection status was unknown, potentially confounding age-related changes in expanded clonotypes. Observed TCR beta diversity correlated strongly with the percentage of naive T cells measured by flow cytometry. Compared with the aged group, the long-lived group had more naive CD4+ T cells, fewer expanded clones and increased TCR diversity, suggesting age selection.

The TCR comes from an elderly woman in good health. Donor details come from another sample of the same person, matched by shared clones. The sequenced sample was blood. The chain is made from TRBV5-1 and TRBJ2-3; the D region possibly corresponds to TRBD1 (6 bases align). The DNA sequence is given as TGCGCCAGCAGTCTACAGAGGGGGTTGGACACAGATACGCAGTATTTT. Translated, this is CASSLQRGLDTDTQYF. Extended through the reference TRBV5-1 and TRBJ2-3 proteins, this CDR3 yields the full variable domain: KAGVTQTPRYLIKTRGQQVTLSCSPISGHRSVSWYQQTPGQGLQFLFEYFSETQRNKGNFPGRFSGRQFSNSRSEMNVSTLELGDSALYLCASSLQRGLDTDTQYFGPGTRLTVL.